The 8 T cell receptor beta chains reported below all come from one sample, sequenced in a study of identifying expanded T cells in peripheral blood. Repertoires were generated with immunoSEQ multiplex PCR, while TCRdb's copy carries only in-frame clones and drops some. This sample has approximately 100,000 clones, with 85% to 90% found just once. Source material: blood. These receptors were obtained from a person aged 18-69 years in good health.

The sample holds a few counts of this clone. V is TRBV4-1 and J is TRBJ2-7; 7 bases align to TRBD1. The CDR3 consists of 14 residues. The germline V gene has CDR1 MGHRA and CDR2 YSYEKL. Trimming took 2 bases from V and 3 from J; bases not matched to a gene: 4. The CDR3 DNA follows: TGCGCCAGCAGCCAAATAGGGACAGACTACGAGCAGTACTTC. The encoded protein is CASSQIGTDYEQYF.

The CDR3 DNA reads TGTGCCAGCAGCCCCGCCGGTTCAGTCAACTATGGCTACACCTTC. It translates to CASSPAGSVNYGYTF. The genes are TRBV28 and TRBJ1-2; D unresolved. The CDR3 runs to 15 residues. Trimming stripped 6 bases from V and 2 bases from J, with 16 bases between. Germline V gene lookup returns CDR1 MDHEN and CDR2 SYDVKM.

This clone showed up just once. The CDR3 here is CASSFGTGGEQYF. The CDR3 DNA sequence: TGTGCCAGCAGCTTCGGGACAGGGGGCGAGCAGTACTTC. The genes are TRBV7-2 and TRBJ2-7; TRBD1 matches at 11 bases. Germline-derived CDR1 and CDR2 are SGHTA and FQGNSA. The CDR3 runs to 13 residues. J lost 6 bases, V lost 3 bases, and 1 base had no gene match.

In DNA form, the CDR3 reads TGTGCCAGCTCACCCGGGACAGCCGCGACCTATGGCTACACCTTC. Encoded protein: CASSPGTAATYGYTF. The chain employs TRBV18 and TRBJ1-2, with 7 nucleotides matching TRBD1. CDR1 is KGHSH, CDR2 LQKENI, per germline. V shed 3 bases, J shed 4 bases, and the junction held 8 bases outside the gene matches. This CDR3 spans 15 amino acids.

V and J are TRBV5-1 and TRBJ1-1; D gene uncertain. CDR3 length: 14 residues. CDR1 SGHRS and CDR2 YFSETQ come from the germline V gene. V was shortened by 0 bases and J by 4 bases, with 10 bases between the two germline ends. The DNA of the CDR3 is TGCGCCAGCAGCTTGGAGTTGCAGGCCACTGAAGCTTTCTTT. This codes for CASSLELQATEAFF.

The chain combines TRBV5-4 with TRBJ2-5, with TRBD1 matching over 7 bases. Germline trimming cut 3 bases from V and 1 base from J; bases unmatched to any gene: 15. Germline CDR1 SGHNT, CDR2 YYREEE (reference sequence). This CDR3 has 18 amino acids. The CDR3 DNA reads as TGTGCCAGCAGCTCAGGGACACTCACAGGGGTAGCCCAAGAGACCCAGTACTTC. Translation: CASSSGTLTGVAQETQYF.

This chain joins TRBV7-9 and TRBJ1-3; no reliable D call. V dropped 1 base and J dropped 4 bases, with 5 bases sitting between them. The CDR3 spans 13 residues. Germline CDR1 is SEHNR and CDR2 is FQNEAQ (reference sequence). The CDR3 loop reads CASSLVGGNTIYF. The CDR3 nucleotides are TGTGCCAGCAGCTTAGTTGGGGGAAACACCATATATTTT.

The chain employs TRBV6-5 and TRBJ1-5, with D tentatively TRBD1 (6 bases). The CDR3 has 15 residues. V shed 3 bases and J shed 3 bases, with 12 bases lying between them. Germline lookup yields CDR1 MNHEY and CDR2 SVGAGI. The CDR3 protein is CASSYSRGFNQPQHF. The CDR3 nucleotides read TGTGCCAGCAGTTATTCCAGGGGTTTCAATCAGCCCCAGCATTTT.